Listed here is a single TCR beta chain. This sample was included in a study of blood T cells in healthy people across ages. Using a J-beta primer mix together with a sample-barcoded 5' primer, a second PCR was run for about 7 to 12 cycles. Each CDR3 protein gets one entry after TCRdb re-called the 5' RACE reads with MiXCR. The sample has some 940,000 distinct CDR3 sequences; about 29% are singletons. The germline gives CDR1 SGHTA, CDR2 FQGTGA. CDR3 length: 14 amino acids. Trimming pared 0 bases from V and 7 bases from J, leaving 13 bases between. The same data also contributed to another study, on T cells of mothers and their children.

The clonotype was recovered from a woman in her thirties or forties in good health. The chain employs TRBV7-3 and TRBJ2-7; maybe TRBD2 (6 bases). What was sequenced was blood. CDR3 nucleotides: TGTGCCAGCAGCTTAACTAGCGGCCACAATGAGCAGTACTTC. Protein sequence: CASSLTSGHNEQYF.